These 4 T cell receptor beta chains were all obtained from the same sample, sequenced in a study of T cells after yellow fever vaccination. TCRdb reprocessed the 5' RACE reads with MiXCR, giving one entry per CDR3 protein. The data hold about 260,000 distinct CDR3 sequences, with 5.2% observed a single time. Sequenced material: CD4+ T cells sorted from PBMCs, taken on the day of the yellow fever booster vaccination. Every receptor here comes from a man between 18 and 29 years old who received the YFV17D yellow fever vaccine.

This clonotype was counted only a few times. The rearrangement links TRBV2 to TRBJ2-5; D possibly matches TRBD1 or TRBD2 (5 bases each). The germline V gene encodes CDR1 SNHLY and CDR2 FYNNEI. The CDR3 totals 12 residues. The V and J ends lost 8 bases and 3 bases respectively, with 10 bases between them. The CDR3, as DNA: TGTGCCAGCCAAGGGACCGAAGAGACCCAGTACTTC. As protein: CASQGTEETQYF.

CDR3 bases: TGCGCCAGCAGCCAAGCAACTAGCGGGGGGCCGCGTAGCACCGGGGAGCTGTTTTTT. This sequence encodes CASSQATSGGPRSTGELFF. This chain joins TRBV4-3 and TRBJ2-2; 12 bases line up with TRBD2. Trimming removed 1 base from V and 4 bases from J; junction bases left unmatched: 10. This CDR3 comprises 19 residues. CDR1 is LGHNA, CDR2 YSLEER, per germline.

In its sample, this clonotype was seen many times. The CDR3 spells CASSQDPDYGYTF. The CDR3 DNA reads as TGTGCCAGCAGCCAAGACCCCGACTATGGCTACACCTTC. V and J are TRBV11-2 and TRBJ1-2; D not certain. The CDR3 consists of 13 residues. Trimming removed 5 bases from V and 3 bases from J, with 10 bases in between. Looked up from germline, CDR1 is SGHAT and CDR2 is FQNNGV.

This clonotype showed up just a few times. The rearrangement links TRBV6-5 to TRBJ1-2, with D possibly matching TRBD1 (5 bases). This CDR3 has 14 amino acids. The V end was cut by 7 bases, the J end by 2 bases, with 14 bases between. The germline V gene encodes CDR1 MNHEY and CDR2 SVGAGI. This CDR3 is CASTTGRGNYGYTF. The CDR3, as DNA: TGTGCCAGCACCACGGGTAGGGGCAACTATGGCTACACCTTC.